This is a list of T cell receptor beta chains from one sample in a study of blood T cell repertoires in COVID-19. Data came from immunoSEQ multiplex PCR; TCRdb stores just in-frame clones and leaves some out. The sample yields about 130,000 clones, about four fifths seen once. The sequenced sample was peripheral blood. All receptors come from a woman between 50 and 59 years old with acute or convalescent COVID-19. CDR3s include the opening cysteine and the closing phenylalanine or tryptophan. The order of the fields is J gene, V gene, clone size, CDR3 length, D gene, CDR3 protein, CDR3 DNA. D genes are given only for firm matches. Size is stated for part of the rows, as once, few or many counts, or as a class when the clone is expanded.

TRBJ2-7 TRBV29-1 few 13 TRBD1 CSVKDRVGYEQYF TGCAGCGTCAAGGACAGGGTGGGGTACGAGCAGTACTTC
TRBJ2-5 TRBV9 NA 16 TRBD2 CASSAMGLAGRETQYF TGTGCCAGCAGCGCTATGGGACTAGCGGGGAGAGAGACCCAGTACTTC
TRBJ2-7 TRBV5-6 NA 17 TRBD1 CASSSRFQQGSSYEQYF TGTGCCAGCAGCTCCCGGTTCCAACAGGGGTCATCCTACGAGCAGTACTTC
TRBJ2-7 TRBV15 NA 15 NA CATSREQGWTYEQYF TGTGCCACCAGCAGAGAGCAGGGGTGGACCTACGAGCAGTACTTC
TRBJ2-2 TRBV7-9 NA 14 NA CASSLLGNTGELFF TGTGCCAGCAGCTTACTAGGTAACACCGGGGAGCTGTTTTTT
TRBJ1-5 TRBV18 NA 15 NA CASSSLHNSNQPQHF TGTGCCAGCTCATCCTTACATAATAGCAATCAGCCCCAGCATTTT
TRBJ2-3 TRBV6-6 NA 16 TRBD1 CASSYSKGTARDTQYF TGTGCCAGCAGTTACTCGAAAGGGACAGCCAGAGATACGCAGTATTTT
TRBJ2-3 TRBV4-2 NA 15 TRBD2 CASSQASGGADTQYF TGTGCCAGCAGCCAAGCGTCGGGGGGTGCAGATACGCAGTATTTT
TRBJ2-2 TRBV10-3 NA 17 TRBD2 CAISESSGGASTGELFF TGTGCCATCAGTGAGTCGTCGGGGGGAGCGAGCACCGGGGAGCTGTTTTTT
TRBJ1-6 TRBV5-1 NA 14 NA CASSADNRNSPLHF TGCGCCAGCAGCGCCGACAACCGTAATTCACCCCTCCACTTT
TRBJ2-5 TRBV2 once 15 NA CASSERFGGAETQYF TGTGCCAGCAGTGAACGGTTTGGGGGGGCTGAGACCCAGTACTTC
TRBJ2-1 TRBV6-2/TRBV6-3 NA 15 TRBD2 CASSQGLAGYNEQFF TGTGCCAGCAGTCAGGGACTAGCGGGGTATAATGAGCAGTTCTTC
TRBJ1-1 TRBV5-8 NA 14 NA CASSFGGLNTEAFF TGTGCCAGCAGCTTCGGGGGGTTGAACACTGAAGCTTTCTTT
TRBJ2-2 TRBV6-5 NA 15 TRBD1 CASSYGNRGTGELFF TGTGCCAGCAGTTACGGTAACAGGGGCACCGGGGAGCTGTTTTTT
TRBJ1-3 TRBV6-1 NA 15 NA CASSENGGSGNTIYF TGTGCCAGCAGTGAAAACGGGGGCTCTGGAAACACCATATATTTT
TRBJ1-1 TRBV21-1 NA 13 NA CASSIGEDTEAFF TGTGCCAGCAGCATTGGGGAGGACACTGAAGCTTTCTTT
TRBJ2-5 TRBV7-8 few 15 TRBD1 CASSLGAGGQETQYF TGTGCCAGCAGCTTAGGGGCAGGGGGCCAAGAGACCCAGTACTTC
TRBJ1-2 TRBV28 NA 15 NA CASTLGGKGDYGYTF TGTGCCAGCACCCTCGGAGGCAAGGGTGACTATGGCTACACCTTC
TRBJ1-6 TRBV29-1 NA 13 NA CSVQQGVDSPLHF TGCAGCGTACAACAGGGTGTTGATTCACCCCTCCACTTT
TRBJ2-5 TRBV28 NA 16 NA CASSFLGQGLRETQYF TGTGCCAGCAGTTTTTTGGGGCAGGGGTTGCGAGAGACCCAGTACTTC
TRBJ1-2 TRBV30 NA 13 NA CAWDGGANYGYTF TGTGCCTGGGACGGGGGAGCTAACTATGGCTACACCTTC
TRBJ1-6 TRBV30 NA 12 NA CAWSVWTGPLHF TGTGCCTGGAGTGTATGGACGGGGCCCCTCCACTTT
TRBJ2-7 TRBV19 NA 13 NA CASSTPPGYEQYF TGTGCCAGTAGTACCCCCCCGGGTTACGAGCAGTACTTC
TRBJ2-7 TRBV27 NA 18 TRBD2 CASSLRFRGGAVVYEQYF TGTGCCAGCAGTTTACGGTTTCGCGGGGGGGCCGTTGTCTACGAGCAGTACTTC
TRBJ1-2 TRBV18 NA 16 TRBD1 CASSPSTGGAVRGYTF TGTGCCAGCTCACCCAGTACAGGGGGCGCGGTACGGGGCTACACCTTC
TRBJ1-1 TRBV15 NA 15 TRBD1 CATSINRGMNTEAFF TGTGCCACCAGCATCAACAGGGGGATGAACACTGAAGCTTTCTTT
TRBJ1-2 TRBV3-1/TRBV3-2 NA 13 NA CASSPGEVYGYTF TGTGCCAGCAGCCCGGGGGAAGTCTATGGCTACACCTTC
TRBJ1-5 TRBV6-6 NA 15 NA CASSYEGRVHQPQHF TGTGCCAGCAGTTACGAGGGGAGGGTTCATCAGCCCCAGCATTTT
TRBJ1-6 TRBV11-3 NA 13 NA CASSLQNGSPLHF TGTGCCAGCAGCTTACAAAACGGTTCACCCCTCCACTTT
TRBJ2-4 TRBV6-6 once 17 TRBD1 CASSLPSGTGGKNIQYF TGTGCCAGCAGTCTTCCGTCCGGGACAGGGGGCAAAAACATTCAGTACTTC
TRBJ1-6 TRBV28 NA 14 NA CASSLNRYNSPLHF TGTGCCAGCAGTTTAAACAGGTACAATTCACCCCTCCACTTT
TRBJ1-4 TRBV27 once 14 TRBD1 CASSPTGGEKKLFF TGTGCCAGCAGTCCAACAGGGGGCGAGAAAAAACTGTTTTTT
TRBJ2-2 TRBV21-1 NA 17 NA CASSKNHRGLCTGELFF TGTGCCAGCAGCAAAAATCACAGGGGGTTGTGCACCGGGGAGCTGTTTTTT
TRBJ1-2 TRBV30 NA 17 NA CAWSVPAGTPPNYGYTF TGTGCCTGGAGTGTACCGGCAGGGACACCCCCTAACTATGGCTACACCTTC
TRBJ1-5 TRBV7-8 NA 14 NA CASTRQGANQPQHF TGTGCCAGCACCCGACAAGGGGCGAATCAGCCCCAGCATTTT
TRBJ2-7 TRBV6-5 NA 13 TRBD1 CASSGTARYEQYF TGTGCCAGCTCCGGGACAGCCCGTTACGAGCAGTACTTC
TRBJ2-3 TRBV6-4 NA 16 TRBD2 CASSDREGEMTDTQYF TGTGCCAGCAGTGACCGGGAGGGGGAGATGACAGATACGCAGTATTTT
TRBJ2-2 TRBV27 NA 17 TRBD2 CATQTSGGAYSTGELFF TGTGCCACCCAGACTAGCGGGGGGGCCTATAGCACCGGGGAGCTGTTTTTT
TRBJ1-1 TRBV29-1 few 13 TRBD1 CSVRIGTGGEAFF TGCAGCGTTAGAATCGGGACAGGGGGCGAGGCTTTCTTT
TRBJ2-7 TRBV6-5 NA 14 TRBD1 CASRRQGNSYEQYF TGTGCCAGCAGAAGACAGGGCAACTCCTACGAGCAGTACTTC
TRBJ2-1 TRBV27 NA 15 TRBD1 CASSFEGASYNEQFF TGTGCCAGCAGTTTTGAGGGGGCCTCCTACAATGAGCAGTTCTTC
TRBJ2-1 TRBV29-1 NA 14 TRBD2 CSVGLAGSFGEQFF TGCAGCGTCGGACTAGCGGGGAGTTTCGGTGAGCAGTTCTTC